These 26 T cell receptor beta chains originate from one sample sequenced in a study of response to subunit inactivated influenza vaccine. A single record per CDR3 protein comes from TCRdb applying MiXCR to the RT-PCR reads. This sample has 710,000 or so distinct CDR3 sequences, with roughly 14% found just once. The sequencing here drew on PBMCs from blood, taken about 11 days after vaccination. The origin of the receptors is a man aged 50-59 years who received an inactivated influenza vaccine.

This clonotype was found many times. The gene calls are TRBV12-3 or TRBV12-4 and TRBJ2-7; D remains ambiguous. V lost 5 bases and J 3 bases, leaving 8 bases between the germline ends. This CDR3 has 12 amino acids. The DNA of the CDR3 is TGTGCCAGCAGTCCCGCCTTCTACGAGCAGTACTTC. This encodes CASSPAFYEQYF.

This clonotype showed up many times. The genes are TRBV12-3 or TRBV12-4 and TRBJ1-6; no definite D call. The CDR3 runs 16 residues. V lost 4 bases to trimming and J lost 0 bases, with 10 bases between them. CDR3 loop: CASSSGSSSYNSPLHF. In DNA form, the CDR3 reads TGTGCCAGCAGTTCGGGCTCCAGCTCCTATAATTCACCCCTCCACTTT.

The chain carries TRBV6-1 and TRBJ2-6; D uncertain. Trimming stripped 5 bases from V and 1 base from J, with 9 bases between. Germline V CDR1 and CDR2: MNHNS, SASEGT. The CDR3 sequence is 15 residues long. CDR3 residues: CASSPGQSGANVLTF. CDR3 in DNA: TGTGCCAGCAGTCCTGGGCAGTCTGGGGCCAACGTCCTGACTTTC.

This clonotype was seen a handful of times. V gene TRBV29-1 combines with J gene TRBJ2-7; 9 nucleotides align to TRBD1. The junction had 1 base not matched to a gene; V was cut back by 0 bases and J by 4 bases. This CDR3 has 13 amino acids. Germline V gene data show CDR1 as SQVTM and CDR2 as ANQGSEA. The CDR3 DNA is TGCAGCGTTGAAGACGACAGGGGGTACGAGCAGTACTTC. Translation gives CSVEDDRGYEQYF.

This clonotype showed up many times. This chain uses TRBV6-2 or TRBV6-3 with TRBJ2-6; 9 bases agree with TRBD1. Germline-derived CDR1 and CDR2 are MNHEY and SVGEGT. This CDR3 comprises 15 residues. Trimming removed 5 bases from V and 6 bases from J; junction bases left unmatched: 5. CDR3 protein: CASSHRTGAANVLTF. DNA for the CDR3: TGTGCCAGCAGTCACCGGACAGGGGCGGCCAACGTCCTGACTTTC.

At least ten counts were recorded for this clonotype. CDR3 nucleotides: TGTGCCAGCAGCCTTTGGGGGGCTGAAGCTTTCTTT. This encodes CASSLWGAEAFF. The V and J genes are TRBV7-2 and TRBJ1-1; D possibly corresponds to TRBD1 (5 bases). The V gene lost 5 bases and the J gene lost 6 bases, with 10 bases spanning the gap. CDR1 is SGHTA and CDR2 is FQGNSA in the germline V gene. The CDR3 spans 12 residues.

This sequence joins TRBV28 and TRBJ2-1, with D possibly being TRBD2 (5 bases). V was cut by 8 bases and J by 9 bases, with 11 bases left in between. Germline V gene sequence: CDR1 MDHEN, CDR2 SYDVKM. CDR3 length: 11 residues. CDR3 in amino acids: CASFSGIEQFF. The CDR3 nucleotides read TGTGCCAGCTTTTCGGGGATTGAGCAGTTCTTC.

This chain links TRBV20-1 with TRBJ2-3, with 8 bases aligning to TRBD1. Unmatched junction bases numbered 4, after V lost 4 bases and J lost 1 base. The CDR3 is 14 amino acids. The germline V gene encodes CDR1 DFQATT and CDR2 SNEGSKA (reference sequence). The chain's CDR3 is CSAKTGGGTDTQYF. The CDR3, as DNA: TGCAGTGCTAAAACAGGGGGAGGCACAGATACGCAGTATTTT.

This clonotype was detected only a few times. This chain uses TRBV20-1 with TRBJ2-5, with 10 bases aligning to TRBD2. V was pared by 3 bases and J by 3 bases, with 4 bases of the junction left unmatched. Germline V lookup: CDR1 DFQATT, CDR2 SNEGSKA (reference sequence). CDR3 size: 14 residues. This CDR3 reads CSASGLAGEETQYF. DNA for the CDR3: TGCAGTGCTAGCGGTCTAGCGGGGGAAGAGACCCAGTACTTC.

This clonotype was observed a handful of times. The CDR3, as DNA: TGTGCCAGCAGCGTCGACAGTGACCCCTACGAGCAGTACTTC. It specifies CASSVDSDPYEQYF. The V gene is TRBV7-2, the J gene TRBJ2-7, with a tentative D call TRBD1 (5 bases). Germline CDR1 and CDR2: SGHTA and FQGNSA. The CDR3 spans 14 residues. Deletions cut 5 bases from V and 2 bases from J, with 13 bases between. Filled out from reference TRBV7-2 and TRBJ2-7, the complete variable domain reads GAGVSQSPSNKVTEKGKDVELRCDPISGHTALYWYRQSLGQGLEFLIYFQGNSAPDKSGLPSDRFSAERTGGSVSTLTIQRTQQEDSAVYLCASSVDSDPYEQYFGPGTRLTVT.

The chain recombines TRBV5-6 with TRBJ2-7; perhaps TRBD1 as D (6 bases). The germline gives CDR1 SGHDT, CDR2 YYEEEE. V was pared by 4 bases and J by 4 bases, with 12 bases between. The CDR3 consists of 13 residues. CDR3 sequence (DNA): TGTGCCAGCAGCGGGGGCGGAGGATACGAGCAGTACTTC. This codes for CASSGGGGYEQYF.

This chain connects TRBV28 to TRBJ2-1, with TRBD2 matching 7 bases. Germline-derived CDR1 and CDR2 are MDHEN and SYDVKM. The junction had 7 bases not matched to a gene; V was cut back by 2 bases and J by 6 bases. The CDR3 spans 15 residues. The CDR3 loop is CASSLPGGRGNEQFF. CDR3 sequence (DNA): TGTGCCAGCAGTTTACCTGGCGGGAGAGGCAATGAGCAGTTCTTC.

This clonotype was seen only a few times. The chain links TRBV12-3 or TRBV12-4 to TRBJ2-1; 7 bases align to TRBD1. The V segment lost 4 bases and the J segment 8 bases; nucleotides outside the gene matches: 8. CDR3 size: 14 residues. This CDR3 reads CASSSHRGRDEQFF. In DNA, the CDR3 is TGTGCCAGCAGTTCCCACAGGGGAAGGGATGAGCAGTTCTTC.

This clonotype was recorded at least ten times. The genes are TRBV20-1 and TRBJ2-1; 10 bases are shared with TRBD1. The CDR3 spans 15 residues. Germline V gives CDR1 DFQATT, CDR2 SNEGSKA (reference sequence). V was pared by 0 bases and J by 7 bases, with 6 bases of the junction left unmatched. CDR3 sequence reads: CSARDRGQGINEQFF. CDR3 nucleotide sequence: TGCAGTGCTAGAGATCGGGGACAGGGGATTAATGAGCAGTTCTTC.

V gene TRBV20-1 combines with J gene TRBJ1-5; D uncertain. V was clipped by 3 bases and J by 0 bases, with 12 bases between them. The germline V gene has CDR1 DFQATT and CDR2 SNEGSKA (reference sequence). This CDR3 has 15 amino acids. The CDR3 spells CSASHSGASNQPQHF. The CDR3 bases are TGCAGTGCTAGTCACAGCGGCGCTAGCAATCAGCCCCAGCATTTT.

The chain couples TRBV20-1 to TRBJ1-2; possibly TRBD1 for D (6 bases). Germline V lookup: CDR1 DFQATT, CDR2 SNEGSKA (reference sequence). V gave up 5 bases and J gave up 7 bases, with 20 bases separating them. The CDR3 is 14 residues long. The CDR3 coding sequence is TGCAGTGCTGCTCGGGGGGGGCGCGGAGGTGGCTACACCTTC. This sequence encodes CSAARGGRGGGYTF.

The chain is built from TRBV20-1 and TRBJ2-3; unclear D gene. The CDR3 sequence is 12 residues long. Germline V lookup: CDR1 DFQATT, CDR2 SNEGSKA (reference sequence). In nucleotides, the CDR3 is TGCAGCCACCTCGTTTTGGTCGATACGCAGTATTTT. Its translation: CSHLVLVDTQYF.

This clonotype has more than one count but fewer than ten. The chain recombines TRBV29-1 with TRBJ2-2, with D perhaps matching TRBD2 (6 bases). CDR1 is SQVTM and CDR2 is ANQGSEA in the germline V gene. CDR3 length equals 16 residues. The V and J ends lost 6 bases and 4 bases respectively, with 21 bases between them. Here the CDR3 reads CSVRPGQGLGTGELFF. The CDR3 coding sequence is TGCAGCGTCCGACCGGGGCAGGGACTTGGCACCGGGGAGCTGTTTTTT.

The chain has TRBV4-3 and TRBJ2-3, with 7 nucleotides matching TRBD2. There are 16 residues in the CDR3. Trimming cost V 4 bases and J 4 bases; bases outside gene matches: 11. Germline CDR1 LGHNA, CDR2 YSLEER. This CDR3 is CASSRRASGAPDTQYF. The CDR3 nucleotides read TGCGCCAGCAGCCGCCGGGCTAGCGGAGCGCCAGATACGCAGTATTTT.

The chain recombines TRBV30 with TRBJ2-7, with TRBD1 identical over 7 bases. Germline lookup yields CDR1 GTSNPN and CDR2 SVGIG (reference sequence). The CDR3 length is 12 residues. J gave up 4 bases and V 2 bases, and 2 bases lay outside the gene matches. In DNA form, the CDR3 reads TGTGCCTGGAGTAACAGGGGATACGAGCAGTACTTC. It translates to CAWSNRGYEQYF.

This clonotype was seen only once. Its ends do not fully match the called genes, so a read error is possible. The gene calls are TRBV7-7 and TRBJ2-5, with D possibly TRBD2 on 6 matching bases. The CDR3 contains 15 residues. The germline gives CDR1 SSHAT, CDR2 FNYEAQ (reference sequence). Here the CDR3 DNA reads TGTGCTAGCAGCTTGACCGGTGCAAGCGGGGAGACCCAGTACTTC. It is translated as CASSLTGASGETQYF.

V usage is TRBV4-3 and J usage is TRBJ1-6, with D perhaps matching TRBD1 (5 bases). Deletions cut 4 bases from V and 9 bases from J, with 13 bases between. There are 14 residues in the CDR3. Germline V gives CDR1 LGHNA, CDR2 YSLEER. Written as DNA, the CDR3 is TGCGCCAGCAGCCGTGGCAGCCAGGGTTCACCCCTCCACTTT. Amino acid sequence: CASSRGSQGSPLHF.

This clonotype was seen a few times. The CDR3 nucleotides are TGCGCCAGCAGCTTGGATCCTAATGCCAATTCACCCCTCCACTTT. It encodes CASSLDPNANSPLHF. This sequence joins TRBV5-1 and TRBJ1-6; D unclear. The CDR3 sequence is 15 residues long. V was cut by 0 bases and J by 7 bases, with 11 bases left in between. The germline V gene encodes CDR1 SGHRS and CDR2 YFSETQ.

This clonotype was seen repeatedly, ten times or more. This rearrangement joins TRBV5-1 to TRBJ2-7, with TRBD1 as a possible D gene (6 bases). Germline V gene sequence: CDR1 SGHRS, CDR2 YFSETQ. Trimming left V 1 base short and J 1 base short, with 9 bases between. The CDR3 is made up of 14 amino acids. The CDR3 nucleotides read TGCGCCAGCAGCTTGAAACAGGGATCCTACGAGCAGTACTTC. This gives the protein CASSLKQGSYEQYF.

The CDR3 nucleotides read TGTGCCAGCAGCGTAGACCCGGTTCCAGGGTCTGGGGCCAACGTCCTGACTTTC. It codes for CASSVDPVPGSGANVLTF. The chain recombines TRBV9 with TRBJ2-6; tentatively, D is TRBD1 (5 bases). The V end was cut by 0 bases, the J end by 1 base, with 14 bases between. CDR1 SGDLS and CDR2 YYNGEE come from the germline V gene. This CDR3 has 18 residues. The full variable domain, with the rest looked up from reference TRBV9 and TRBJ2-6, is DSGVTQTPKHLITATGQRVTLRCSPRSGDLSVYWYQQSLDQGLQFLIQYYNGEERAKGNILERFSAQQFPDLHSELNLSSLELGDSALYFCASSVDPVPGSGANVLTFGAGSRLTVL.

A few counts support this clonotype. This sequence joins TRBV5-1 and TRBJ2-5; 7 nucleotides agree with TRBD2. Per the germline V gene, CDR1 is SGHRS and CDR2 is YFSETQ. The CDR3 contains 16 residues. V was clipped by 0 bases and J by 5 bases; unmatched bases: 10. The CDR3 coding sequence is TGCGCCAGCAGCTTGGTGTTGGGGGAGGGCCTTGAGACCCAGTACTTC. This translates into CASSLVLGEGLETQYF.